This entry is about one TCR beta chain. The method was immunoSEQ multiplex PCR; TCRdb's version includes in-frame clones alone and lacks a portion of them. This table holds about 130,000 clones, approximately 70% found once. The record originates from a study of blood T cell repertoires in COVID-19. The CDR3 length is 19 residues. CDR1 is SGHNT, CDR2 YYREEE, per germline (reference sequence). Trimming cost V 1 base and J 4 bases; bases outside gene matches: 18. This sequence joins TRBV5-4 and TRBJ1-2, with TRBD1 matching 8 bases. Sequenced sample: peripheral blood. The clonotype comes from a woman aged 70-85 years with acute or convalescent COVID-19. CDR3 sequence (DNA): TGTGCCAGCAGCTTGTCTCTATTAAAACGGACAGGGCAGGGCTATGGCTACACCTTC. Translation gives CASSLSLLKRTGQGYGYTF.